The 30 T cell receptor beta chains presented below share a single source sample, sequenced in a study of CD8 T cells in Susac syndrome. After extraction with the RNeasy kit, roughly 0.5 to 1 ug of the RNA was reverse transcribed using random hexamers. One entry per CDR3 protein results from TCRdb running MiXCR on the immunoSEQ multiplex PCR reads. The sample has approximately 170,000 distinct CDR3 sequences, about 90% seen once; the top ten hold approximately 0.073%. The sample was CD4+ T cells from PBMCs. The source of these receptors is a human donor in good health.

This chain links TRBV5-1 with TRBJ2-7, with D possibly being TRBD1 (8 bases). This CDR3 has 15 amino acids. Looked up from germline, CDR1 is SGHRS and CDR2 is YFSETQ. Trimming removed 0 bases from V and 3 bases from J, with 13 bases in between. The CDR3 coding sequence is TGCGCCAGCAGCTTGGCAGGGGGCGGGGGCTACGAGCAGTACTTC. This encodes CASSLAGGGGYEQYF.

The chain couples TRBV2 to TRBJ1-6, with TRBD1 matching over 7 bases. Germline V gene data show CDR1 as SNHLY and CDR2 as FYNNEI. Trimming cost V 7 bases and J 9 bases; bases outside gene matches: 9. This CDR3 is built from 14 residues. The CDR3 region has the DNA TGTGCCAGCACCCGGGACAGCCGAGGTTCACCCCTCCACTTT. This encodes CASTRDSRGSPLHF.

The chain joins TRBV19 to TRBJ2-2; a possible D gene is TRBD2 (5 bases). Germline-derived CDR1 and CDR2 are LNHDA and SQIVND (reference sequence). Deletions cut 6 bases from V and 2 bases from J, with 10 bases between. This CDR3 region has 14 residues. DNA of the CDR3: TGTGCCAGTAGGGCTAGCTTCAACACCGGGGAGCTGTTTTTT. Amino acid sequence: CASRASFNTGELFF.

The chain carries TRBV5-1 and TRBJ1-1, with 7 bases matching TRBD1. From germline, CDR1 is SGHRS and CDR2 YFSETQ. The V and J ends lost 6 bases and 5 bases, in that order; junction bases with no gene match: 16. This CDR3 is built from 16 residues. Written as DNA, the CDR3 is TGCGCCAGCACATCCTCCTACAGGGGAGTTAAGACTGAAGCTTTCTTT. Encoded protein: CASTSSYRGVKTEAFF.

The chain combines TRBV29-1 with TRBJ2-1; TRBD1 is a possible D gene (5 bases). Trimming took off 3 bases at V and 4 bases at J, with 7 bases between the two ends. The CDR3 is made up of 12 amino acids. Per the germline V gene, CDR1 is SQVTM and CDR2 is ANQGSEA. This CDR3 reads CSVEAGYNEQFF. DNA for the CDR3: TGCAGCGTTGAGGCAGGGTACAATGAGCAGTTCTTC.

In DNA form, the CDR3 reads TGCAGTGCGCCCAGGGACAGCGGTTCCTACGAGCAGTACTTC. Translated, it gives CSAPRDSGSYEQYF. This chain joins TRBV20-1 and TRBJ2-7; 7 nucleotides match TRBD1. CDR3 length: 14 residues. Germline CDR1 DFQATT, CDR2 SNEGSKA (reference sequence). V shed 6 bases, J shed 1 base, and the junction held 9 bases outside the gene matches.

This chain links TRBV6-2 or TRBV6-3 with TRBJ2-7; D uncertain. The length of the CDR3 is 12 residues. Per the germline V gene, CDR1 is MNHEY and CDR2 is SVGEGT. With 0 bases removed from V and 3 bases from J, the gap between germline ends came to 3 bases. The CDR3 loop is CASSYSDYEQYF. CDR3 nucleotide sequence: TGTGCCAGCAGTTACTCGGACTACGAGCAGTACTTC.

The rearrangement uses TRBV19 and TRBJ2-6; D is unclear. V was clipped by 5 bases and J by 3 bases, with 8 bases between them. The CDR3 length is 14 residues. The V gene's germline CDR1 is LNHDA and CDR2 SQIVND (reference sequence). Written as DNA, the CDR3 is TGTGCCAGTAGTCCCTTGGATGGGGCCAACGTCCTGACTTTC. As protein: CASSPLDGANVLTF.

V is TRBV18 and J is TRBJ2-7; D is uncertain. CDR1 is KGHSH and CDR2 is LQKENI in the germline V gene. Deletions cut 2 bases from V and 0 bases from J, with 11 bases between. This CDR3 comprises 15 residues. In DNA form, the CDR3 reads TGTGCCAGCTCACCAGCCAGCGCGAGCTCCTACGAGCAGTACTTC. Protein product: CASSPASASSYEQYF.

The chain's CDR3 is CAWRKDTQYF. Here the CDR3 DNA reads TGTGCCTGGAGGAAAGATACGCAGTATTTT. The chain links TRBV30 to TRBJ2-3; D is ambiguous. V lost 3 bases to trimming and J lost 5 bases, with 3 bases between them. CDR1 and CDR2 (germline): GTSNPN, SVGIG (reference sequence). CDR3 length: 10 residues.

This clonotype was observed once. The chain uses TRBV29-1 and TRBJ2-7, with 10 bases matching TRBD1. V trimming: 5 bases; J trimming: 3 bases; junction bases outside the gene matches: 10. CDR1 is SQVTM, CDR2 ANQGSEA, per germline. The length of the CDR3 is 15 residues. CDR3 DNA: TGCAGCGTTATAAACACCGGGACAGGGGACTACGAGCAGTACTTC. It translates to CSVINTGTGDYEQYF.

The chain employs TRBV2 and TRBJ1-3; no definite D call. Germline V gene data show CDR1 as SNHLY and CDR2 as FYNNEI. Trimming shortened V by 3 bases and J by 3 bases, and 6 bases separated the two germline ends. The CDR3 extends over 13 amino acids. This CDR3 is CASSEGLGNTIYF. The CDR3 DNA sequence: TGTGCCAGCAGTGAGGGCCTTGGAAACACCATATATTTT.

In DNA, the CDR3 is TGTGCCAGTAGTATTGTGGGAATCGAGGAATATGGCTACACCTTC. It codes for CASSIVGIEEYGYTF. V is TRBV19 and J is TRBJ1-2; D not certain. CDR1 is LNHDA, CDR2 SQIVND, per germline (reference sequence). CDR3 length: 15 amino acids. V lost 3 bases, J lost 5 bases, and 16 bases lay in between. Supplemented by reference TRBV19 and TRBJ1-2, the full variable domain reads DGGITQSPKYLFRKEGQNVTLSCEQNLNHDAMYWYRQDPGQGLRLIYYSQIVNDFQKGDIAEGYSVSREKKESFPLTVTSAQKNPTAFYLCASSIVGIEEYGYTFGSGTRLTVV.

This chain links TRBV19 with TRBJ1-2; D perhaps matches TRBD1 (5 bases). CDR1 is LNHDA and CDR2 is SQIVND in the germline V gene (reference sequence). Between the trimmed V and J ends, which lost 6 bases and 0 bases, there was a span of 14 bases. The CDR3 runs to 15 residues. In DNA form, the CDR3 reads TGTGCCAGTAGCATATGGGGGAGAGCTAACTATGGCTACACCTTC. Protein sequence: CASSIWGRANYGYTF.

The chain joins TRBV3-1 to TRBJ1-2; weak D call: TRBD1 (5 bases). This CDR3 is 16 amino acids long. Germline V gene sequence: CDR1 LGHDT, CDR2 YNNKEL (reference sequence). The germline V and J ends were trimmed by 1 base and 7 bases, with 19 bases remaining between them. The CDR3 loop reads CASSQGSWGEIRGYTF. CDR3 DNA: TGTGCCAGCAGCCAAGGAAGTTGGGGCGAGATCCGTGGCTACACCTTC.

J is TRBJ1-1 and V is TRBV5-1, with D possibly matching TRBD1 (6 bases). The CDR3 contains 15 residues. Trimming stripped 0 bases from V and 0 bases from J, with 9 bases between. Germline CDR1 is SGHRS and CDR2 is YFSETQ. The CDR3 region is CASSLVGQMNTEAFF. As DNA, the CDR3 is TGCGCCAGCAGCTTGGTTGGACAGATGAACACTGAAGCTTTCTTT.

The rearrangement joins TRBV20-1 to TRBJ2-7; D unclear. Trimming stripped 6 bases from V and 0 bases from J, with 9 bases between. Germline CDR1 and CDR2: DFQATT and SNEGSKA (reference sequence). The CDR3 sequence is 12 residues long. CDR3 nucleotides: TGCAGTGCGAAACCCGACTCCTACGAGCAGTACTTC. It is translated as CSAKPDSYEQYF.

This rearrangement joins TRBV5-1 to TRBJ2-1; the match to TRBD1 covers 11 bases. This CDR3 comprises 17 residues. The trim removed 3 bases at V and 8 bases at J, leaving 13 bases unmatched. Looked up from germline, CDR1 is SGHRS and CDR2 is YFSETQ. Written as DNA, the CDR3 is TGCGCCAGCAGCTACAGCGGACAGGGGGCATGGCCATATGAGCAGTTCTTC. This sequence encodes CASSYSGQGAWPYEQFF.

This clonotype was observed a handful of times. The chain is built from TRBV7-9 and TRBJ2-7; D is unresolved. The CDR3 covers 11 residues. Per the germline V gene, CDR1 is SEHNR and CDR2 is FQNEAQ (reference sequence). Deletions cut 1 base from V and 7 bases from J, with 5 bases between. The CDR3 DNA sequence: TGTGCCAGCAGCTTAGACCGAGAGCAGTACTTC. Residues: CASSLDREQYF. Based on the CDR3 plus reference TRBV7-9 and TRBJ2-7, the full variable domain is DTGVSQNPRHKITKRGQNVTFRCDPISEHNRLYWYRQTLGQGPEFLTYFQNEAQLEKSRLLSDRFSAERPKGSFSTLEIQRTEQGDSAMYLCASSLDREQYFGPGTRLTVT.

V and J are TRBV4-2 and TRBJ2-1, with 8 bases that match TRBD2. The V gene's germline CDR1 is LGHNA and CDR2 YNFKEQ. V lost 1 base, J lost 7 bases, and 6 bases stayed unmatched. The CDR3 totals 15 residues. CDR3 sequence (DNA): TGTGCCAGCAGCCAAGCGGGGGGGCCGGTTAATGAGCAGTTCTTC. It codes for CASSQAGGPVNEQFF.

The V call is TRBV3-1, the J call TRBJ2-3, with TRBD2 matching 7 bases. V was clipped by 1 base and J by 2 bases; unmatched bases: 6. The germline gives CDR1 LGHDT, CDR2 YNNKEL (reference sequence). The CDR3 is 16 amino acids. CDR3 amino acids: CASSQGTSAITDTQYF. The CDR3 coding sequence is TGTGCCAGCAGCCAAGGTACTAGCGCCATCACAGATACGCAGTATTTT.

This rearrangement joins TRBV3-1 to TRBJ2-1; 7 nucleotides line up with TRBD1. The CDR3 has 17 residues. Unmatched junction bases numbered 9, after V lost 4 bases and J lost 0 bases. The V gene's germline CDR1 is LGHDT and CDR2 YNNKEL (reference sequence). CDR3: CASSPKGGWTSYNEQFF. The DNA of the CDR3 is TGTGCCAGCAGCCCAAAAGGGGGCTGGACCTCCTACAATGAGCAGTTCTTC.

The genes are TRBV6-5 and TRBJ1-3; D is undetermined. The germline CDR1 and CDR2 sequences are MNHEY and SVGAGI. The CDR3 runs 18 residues. Trimming pared 0 bases from V and 4 bases from J, leaving 19 bases between. The CDR3 DNA follows: TGTGCCAGCAGTTACTCGATCGGGGTGGCGGGTCCAGGAAACACCATATATTTT. Its translation is CASSYSIGVAGPGNTIYF.

This chain uses TRBV24-1 with TRBJ2-1; 16 positions match TRBD2. V trimming: 3 bases; J trimming: 5 bases; junction bases outside the gene matches: 0. This CDR3 is built from 16 residues. Per germline, CDR1 KGHDR and CDR2 SFDVKD. The CDR3 DNA follows: TGTGCCACCAGTGATGGGACTAGCGGGAGGGACAATGAGCAGTTCTTC. Residues: CATSDGTSGRDNEQFF.

This chain links TRBV6-6 with TRBJ2-1, with TRBD1 identical over 8 bases. The germline V gene has CDR1 MNHNY and CDR2 SVGAGI (reference sequence). The CDR3 runs to 15 residues. V was clipped by 5 bases and J by 8 bases; unmatched bases: 11. The CDR3 region is CASSRGAGGFDEQFF. CDR3 bases: TGTGCCAGCAGTAGGGGGGCAGGGGGCTTCGATGAGCAGTTCTTC.

The chain is built from TRBV7-9 and TRBJ2-3, with D unclear. Germline V gene lookup returns CDR1 SEHNR and CDR2 FQNEAQ (reference sequence). V shed 4 bases and J shed 5 bases, with 10 bases lying between them. The CDR3 is 13 amino acids. This CDR3 reads CASSSFFVDTQYF. The CDR3 bases are TGTGCCAGCAGCTCGTTCTTTGTAGATACGCAGTATTTT.

The gene calls are TRBV7-2 and TRBJ2-3, with 13 positions matching TRBD2. The trim removed 1 base at V and 2 bases at J, leaving 9 bases unmatched. Germline V gene data show CDR1 as SGHTA and CDR2 as FQGNSA. CDR3 size: 19 residues. Written as DNA, the CDR3 is TGTGCCAGCAGCTTAGTTGTAGGACTAGCGGGGGCCCCCACAGATACGCAGTATTTT. Its translation: CASSLVVGLAGAPTDTQYF. Supplemented by reference TRBV7-2 and TRBJ2-3, the full variable domain reads GAGVSQSPSNKVTEKGKDVELRCDPISGHTALYWYRQSLGQGLEFLIYFQGNSAPDKSGLPSDRFSAERTGGSVSTLTIQRTQQEDSAVYLCASSLVVGLAGAPTDTQYFGPGTRLTVL.

V usage is TRBV2 and J usage is TRBJ1-2; TRBD1 aligns across 8 bases. This CDR3 is 14 amino acids long. V trimming: 7 bases; J trimming: 1 base; junction bases outside the gene matches: 5. Germline CDR1 and CDR2: SNHLY and FYNNEI. The DNA of the CDR3 is TGTGCCAGCATCCGGGACAGGAATAACTATGGCTACACCTTC. Protein product: CASIRDRNNYGYTF.

V is TRBV7-3 and J is TRBJ2-1; 9 bases map to TRBD2. CDR1 is SGHTA, CDR2 FQGTGA, per germline. CDR3 length equals 14 residues. J lost 6 bases, V lost 3 bases, and 3 bases had no gene match. CDR3 residues: CASSLGTSPNEQFF. CDR3 bases: TGTGCCAGCAGCTTGGGGACTAGCCCCAATGAGCAGTTCTTC.

This sequence joins TRBV29-1 and TRBJ2-3; TRBD1 is a possible D gene (5 bases). CDR1 and CDR2 (germline): SQVTM, ANQGSEA. This CDR3 spans 14 amino acids. The V gene lost 8 bases and the J gene lost 8 bases, with 23 bases spanning the gap. CDR3 protein: CSYRRGAVQGTQYF. CDR3 nucleotides: TGCAGCTACCGAAGGGGCGCAGTTCAGGGTACGCAGTATTTT.